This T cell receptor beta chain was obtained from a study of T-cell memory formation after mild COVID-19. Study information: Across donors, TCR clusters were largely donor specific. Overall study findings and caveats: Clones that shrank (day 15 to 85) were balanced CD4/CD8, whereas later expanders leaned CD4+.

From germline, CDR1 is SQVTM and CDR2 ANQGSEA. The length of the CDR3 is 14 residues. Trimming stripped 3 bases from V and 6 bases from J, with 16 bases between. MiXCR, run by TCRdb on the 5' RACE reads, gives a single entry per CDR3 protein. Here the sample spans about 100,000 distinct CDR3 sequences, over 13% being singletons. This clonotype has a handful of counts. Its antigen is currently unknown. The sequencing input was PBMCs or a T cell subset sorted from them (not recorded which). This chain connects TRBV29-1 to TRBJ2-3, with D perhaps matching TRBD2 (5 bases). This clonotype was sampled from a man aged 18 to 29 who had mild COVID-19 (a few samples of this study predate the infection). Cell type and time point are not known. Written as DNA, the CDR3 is TGCAGCGTTGACCCAGTCCCCGGGGAGGATACGCAGTATTTT. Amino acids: CSVDPVPGEDTQYF.